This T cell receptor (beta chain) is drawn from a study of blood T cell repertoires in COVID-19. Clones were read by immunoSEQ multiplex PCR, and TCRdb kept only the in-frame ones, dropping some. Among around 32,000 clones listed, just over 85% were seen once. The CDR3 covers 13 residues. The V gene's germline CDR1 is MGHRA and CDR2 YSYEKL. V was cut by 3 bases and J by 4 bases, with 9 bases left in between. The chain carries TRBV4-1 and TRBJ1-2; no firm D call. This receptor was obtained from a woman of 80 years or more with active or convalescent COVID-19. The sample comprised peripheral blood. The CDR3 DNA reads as TGCGCCAGCAGCCACCCCTCCGGCTATGGCTACACCTTC. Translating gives CASSHPSGYGYTF.